The 25 T cell receptor beta chains in this list originate from one sample, sequenced in a study of graft-versus-host responses after intestinal transplantation. The antigens for these receptors are not known. TCRdb's copy holds only in-frame clones and misses some; the assay was immunoSEQ multiplex PCR. The sample includes under 95,000 clones, 89% of them seen just once. Sequenced here: unstimulated CD8+ T cells sorted from spleen or lymph node cells, sampled before intestinal transplant. The receptor source for this set is a human donor who received an intestinal transplant.

The chain uses TRBV5-1 and TRBJ2-1, with 8 bases lining up with TRBD1. The CDR3 is made up of 15 amino acids. Trimming removed 4 bases from V and 10 bases from J; junction bases left unmatched: 13. Germline CDR1 SGHRS, CDR2 YFSETQ. As DNA, the CDR3 is TGCGCCAGCAGCGGAGGGACAGGCGCTTGGGGCGAGCAGTTCTTC. Protein product: CASSGGTGAWGEQFF. The full variable domain, rest sourced from reference TRBV5-1 and TRBJ2-1, is KAGVTQTPRYLIKTRGQQVTLSCSPISGHRSVSWYQQTPGQGLQFLFEYFSETQRNKGNFPGRFSGRQFSNSRSEMNVSTLELGDSALYLCASSGGTGAWGEQFFGPGTRLTVL.

The chain has TRBV21-1 and TRBJ2-7; the table's D call TRBD1 went unverified against the DNA. TRBV21-1 represents a pseudogene. The CDR3 extends over 14 amino acids. This CDR3 reads CASSGQGHFYEQYF. CDR3 nucleotide sequence: TGTGCCAGCAGCGGGCAGGGGCATTTCTACGAGCAGTACTTC.

DNA of the CDR3: TGTGCCAGCAGTTTAGGCGGGGGGACCACTGAAGCTTTCTTT. Translating it yields CASSLGGGTTEAFF. The rearrangement uses TRBV27 and TRBJ1-1; D is possibly TRBD1 (5 bases). Trimming left V 2 bases short and J 4 bases short, with 11 bases between. The CDR3 has 14 residues. Looked up from germline, CDR1 is MNHEY and CDR2 is SMNVEV (reference sequence).

V is TRBV10-2 and J is TRBJ2-7, with 7 bases matching TRBD2. After removal of 4 bases from V and 4 bases from J, the junction contained 10 bases not matched to a gene. CDR3 length: 15 amino acids. Germline V gene data show CDR1 as WSHSY and CDR2 as SAAADI. The CDR3 DNA is TGCGCCAGCAGTGGTCCGGGGCAGGGACTATACGAGCAGTACTTC. Residues: CASSGPGQGLYEQYF.

The chain combines TRBV7-2 with TRBJ2-7; 8 nucleotides align to TRBD1. Germline V CDR1 and CDR2: SGHTA, FQGNSA. V lost 3 bases, J lost 6 bases, and 4 bases stayed unmatched. The CDR3 has 13 amino acids. The CDR3 DNA reads as TGTGCCAGCAGCTTTCGACAGGGGAGCGAGCAGTACTTC. It translates to CASSFRQGSEQYF.

The chain links TRBV7-6 to TRBJ2-3; 8 bases fit TRBD1. CDR1 is SGHVS and CDR2 is FNYEAQ in the germline V gene. The CDR3 has 16 residues. Trimming at V came to 3 bases and at J to 0 bases, leaving 5 bases not matched to a gene. The CDR3 here is CASSFAGQDSTDTQYF. The CDR3 bases are TGTGCCAGCAGCTTCGCGGGACAGGACAGCACAGATACGCAGTATTTT.

This chain links TRBV29-1 with TRBJ2-7, with TRBD1 matching over 8 bases. The CDR3 has 13 amino acids. Germline-derived CDR1 and CDR2 are SQVTM and ANQGSEA. Trimming removed 5 bases from V and 3 bases from J; junction bases left unmatched: 6. For the CDR3, the DNA is TGCAGCGTTCTTCGACAGGGGAGCTACGAGCAGTACTTC. Its protein product is CSVLRQGSYEQYF.

The gene calls are TRBV11-2 and TRBJ2-5; 8 bases are a match to TRBD2. The J call is doubtful: the DNA matches TRBJ2-7 better. The CDR3 sequence is 14 residues long. The germline gives CDR1 SGHAT, CDR2 FQNNGV. CDR3 sequence reads: CASSPPVGGAEQYF. The CDR3 DNA reads as TGTGCCAGCAGCCCGCCGGTCGGGGGGGCCGAGCAGTACTTC.

The V call is TRBV5-6, the J call TRBJ2-3; the match to TRBD1 covers 7 bases. The CDR3 is 14 residues long. The germline V gene has CDR1 SGHDT and CDR2 YYEEEE. Trimming took 1 base from V and 4 from J; bases not matched to a gene: 3. CDR3 sequence (DNA): TGTGCCAGCAGCTTGACAGGGGACCCAGATACGCAGTATTTT. Its protein is CASSLTGDPDTQYF. The variable domain in full, with the rest retrieved from reference TRBV5-6 and TRBJ2-3, is DAGVTQSPTHLIKTRGQQVTLRCSPKSGHDTVSWYQQALGQGPQFIFQYYEEEERQRGNFPDRFSGHQFPNYSSELNVNALLLGDSALYLCASSLTGDPDTQYFGPGTRLTVL.

This chain connects TRBV27 to TRBJ2-5; 11 bases are shared with TRBD1. CDR1 MNHEY and CDR2 SMNVEV come from the germline V gene (reference sequence). There are 15 residues in the CDR3. The trim removed 4 bases at V and 3 bases at J, leaving 4 bases unmatched. CDR3 nucleotide sequence: TGTGCCAGCAGTTCCGGGACAGGGGGGAAAGAGACCCAGTACTTC. This gives the protein CASSSGTGGKETQYF.

The chain combines TRBV6-1 with TRBJ2-7, with D uncertain. CDR1 is MNHNS, CDR2 SASEGT, per germline. V lost 7 bases to trimming and J lost 2 bases, with 15 bases between them. The CDR3 has 14 amino acids. The CDR3 bases are TGTGCCAGCAAAATCGGTCCCCCGACCTACGAGCAGTACTTC. Protein: CASKIGPPTYEQYF.

The chain carries TRBV13 and TRBJ2-2; tentatively, D is TRBD1 (6 bases). V gave up 5 bases and J gave up 13 bases, with 20 bases separating them. CDR1 is PRHDT and CDR2 is FYEKMQ in the germline V gene (reference sequence). The CDR3 runs 14 residues. The chain's CDR3 is CASSTDSTPGVLFF. CDR3 nucleotide sequence: TGTGCCAGCAGCACGGACAGTACCCCGGGCGTGCTGTTTTTT. Together with reference TRBV13 and TRBJ2-2, the CDR3 gives the full variable domain: AAGVIQSPRHLIKEKRETATLKCYPIPRHDTVYWYQQGPGQDPQFLISFYEKMQSDKGSIPDRFSAQQFSDYHSELNMSSLELGDSALYFCASSTDSTPGVLFFGEGSRLTVL.

The chain carries TRBV15 and TRBJ2-7; TRBD2 is a possible D gene (5 bases). Germline CDR1 reads LNHNV; CDR2 reads YYDKDF (reference sequence). The CDR3 spans 17 residues. Deletions cut 0 bases from V and 3 bases from J, with 18 bases between. The CDR3 coding sequence is TGTGCCACCAGCAGAGATATTTTCGGGGAACCTGACTACGAGCAGTACTTC. It yields the protein CATSRDIFGEPDYEQYF.

The chain links TRBV11-2 to TRBJ2-7; TRBD2 matches 8 bases. Germline CDR1 is SGHAT and CDR2 is FQNNGV. The V segment lost 5 bases and the J segment 0 bases; nucleotides outside the gene matches: 6. The CDR3 runs 15 residues. The CDR3 bases are TGTGCCAGCAGCCTCCTAGCGGGTAGCTCCTACGAGCAGTACTTC. Translated: CASSLLAGSSYEQYF.

The chain carries TRBV7-2 and TRBJ1-1; D uncertain. Germline loops: CDR1 SGHTA, CDR2 FQGNSA. Trimming cost V 1 base and J 4 bases, with 7 bases left between them. This CDR3 has 13 residues. The CDR3 protein is CASSLGRATEAFF. CDR3 in DNA: TGTGCCAGCAGCTTAGGGCGGGCCACTGAAGCTTTCTTT.

The chain is built from TRBV28 and TRBJ1-4, with TRBD1 matching 7 bases. This CDR3 is built from 14 residues. Germline CDR1 reads MDHEN; CDR2 reads SYDVKM. The V and J ends lost 6 bases and 6 bases, in that order; junction bases with no gene match: 7. The CDR3: CASSPDREDEKLFF. The CDR3 region has the DNA TGTGCCAGCAGCCCCGACAGGGAGGATGAAAAACTGTTTTTT.

This chain joins TRBV5-1 and TRBJ2-7; 11 nucleotides align to TRBD1. The ends lost 0 bases at V and 5 bases at J; junction bases unmatched: 10. Germline V gene lookup returns CDR1 SGHRS and CDR2 YFSETQ. The CDR3 length is 17 residues. CDR3: CASSLGWDRGFNDEQYF. CDR3 sequence (DNA): TGCGCCAGCAGCTTGGGTTGGGACAGGGGGTTTAACGACGAGCAGTACTTC.

The chain uses TRBV19 and TRBJ1-2, with D uncertain. The CDR3 runs 12 residues. Looked up from germline, CDR1 is LNHDA and CDR2 is SQIVND (reference sequence). Between the trimmed V and J ends, which lost 5 bases and 5 bases, there was a span of 9 bases. This chain's CDR3 is CASSSTPYGYTF. CDR3 nucleotide sequence: TGTGCCAGTAGTTCGACACCTTATGGCTACACCTTC.

This clone has just a few counts. The CDR3 nucleotides read TGTGCCAGCAGTTACGGTAACACCGGGGAGCTGTTTTTT. Translating gives CASSYGNTGELFF. This chain joins TRBV28 and TRBJ2-2; D is unresolved. Germline CDR1 and CDR2: MDHEN and SYDVKM. CDR3 size: 13 residues. V was pared by 4 bases and J by 2 bases, with 5 bases between.

This rearrangement joins TRBV6-5 to TRBJ1-2, with unresolved D. V was clipped by 6 bases and J by 2 bases, with 13 bases between them. This CDR3 has 14 amino acids. Looked up from germline, CDR1 is MNHEY and CDR2 is SVGAGI. This CDR3 reads CASRDNHGNYGYTF. The DNA for the CDR3 is TGTGCCAGCAGAGATAACCACGGGAACTATGGCTACACCTTC.

The chain links TRBV28 to TRBJ2-7; 7 bases are shared with TRBD2. V was clipped by 6 bases and J by 1 base; unmatched bases: 6. Germline V lookup: CDR1 MDHEN, CDR2 SYDVKM. The CDR3 has 14 residues. Here the CDR3 reads CASRTSGRSYEQYF. Here the CDR3 DNA reads TGTGCCAGCAGAACCTCCGGGAGGTCCTACGAGCAGTACTTC.

The chain recombines TRBV27 with TRBJ2-4, with TRBD1 identical over 9 bases. The V gene's germline CDR1 is MNHEY and CDR2 SMNVEV (reference sequence). The J segment lost 2 bases and the V segment lost 5 bases, leaving 7 bases of the junction unmatched. This CDR3 spans 16 amino acids. CDR3 bases: TGTGCCAGCAGTCCCACAGGGGGCTGGCCCAAAAACATTCAGTACTTC. Translated, it gives CASSPTGGWPKNIQYF.

This sequence joins TRBV5-6 and TRBJ2-5; 12 nucleotides agree with TRBD1. The CDR3 is made up of 16 amino acids. V shed 4 bases and J 4 bases; nucleotides not matched to a gene: 8. Germline loops: CDR1 SGHDT, CDR2 YYEEEE. CDR3 in DNA: TGTGCCAGCAGCCATGGGACAGGGGGCCGGGTAGAGACCCAGTACTTC. Translated: CASSHGTGGRVETQYF.

CDR3 sequence (DNA): TGTGCCAGCTCTCCGGGCTCCTATAATTCACCCCTCCACTTT. Its protein is CASSPGSYNSPLHF. The rearrangement uses TRBV11-2 and TRBJ1-6; D gene unclear. V dropped 8 bases and J dropped 0 bases, with 8 bases sitting between them. Germline lookup yields CDR1 SGHAT and CDR2 FQNNGV. This CDR3 has 14 amino acids.

The rearrangement joins TRBV29-1 to TRBJ1-1, with TRBD1 matching over 10 bases. The CDR3 runs 16 residues. J gave up 4 bases and V 6 bases, and 14 bases lay outside the gene matches. Germline CDR1 SQVTM, CDR2 ANQGSEA. CDR3 in amino acids: CSVFSGTGDFGTEAFF. The DNA for the CDR3 is TGCAGCGTCTTTTCCGGGACAGGGGACTTTGGCACTGAAGCTTTCTTT.